The rows below give T cell receptor beta chains drawn from one sample of a study of T-cell memory formation after mild COVID-19. MiXCR, applied by TCRdb to the 5' RACE reads, yields one record per CDR3 protein. In the table there are roughly 300,000 distinct CDR3 sequences, around 8% of which are singletons. Sequences were obtained from PBMCs or a T cell subset sorted from them (not recorded which). The receptors derive from a man in his late teens or twenties who had mild COVID-19 (a few samples of this study predate the infection). Cell type and time point are not known. Each CDR3 is given with its conserved first and last residue. The D gene is left open where the match is weak. Not every row has a clone size; where given, it reads once, few, many or a size class.

d_call j_call v_call clone_size cdr3_aa cdr3_nt
. TRBJ1-5 TRBV5-1 many CASSPEGGNSNQPQHF TGCGCCAGCAGCCCCGAGGGGGGGAATAGCAATCAGCCCCAGCATTTT
. TRBJ1-2 TRBV4-3 . CASPPEHGGYTF TGCGCCAGCCCTCCCGAGCACGGGGGCTACACCTTC
. TRBJ1-2 TRBV4-3 many CASSSGRYGYTF TGCGCCAGCAGCAGTGGGCGGTATGGCTACACCTTC
. TRBJ1-2 TRBV4-3 . CASSQAQGNYGYTF TGCGCCAGCAGCCAAGCACAGGGAAACTATGGCTACACCTTC
. TRBJ2-3 TRBV28 once CASSRTGTQYF TGTGCCAGCAGTAGAACCGGAACGCAGTATTTT
. TRBJ1-5 TRBV6-2/TRBV6-3 . CASNRDVSNQPQHF TGTGCCAGCAACAGGGACGTTAGCAATCAGCCCCAGCATTTT
. TRBJ1-1 TRBV11-1 . CASSLGRPEAFF TGTGCCAGCAGCTTGGGACGGCCTGAAGCTTTCTTT
. TRBJ1-2 TRBV24-1 few CATSDPRGNYGYTF TGTGCCACCAGTGACCCCCGGGGCAACTATGGCTACACCTTC
TRBD1 TRBJ1-3 TRBV20-1 few CSAGAGGSGNTIYF TGCAGTGCTGGAGCAGGGGGCTCTGGAAACACCATATATTTT
. TRBJ2-5 TRBV7-3 . CASSLTRGLGRKETQYF TGTGCCAGCAGCTTAACGAGAGGTTTGGGACGAAAAGAGACCCAGTACTTC
TRBD2 TRBJ2-4 TRBV5-1 many CASSSGLAGNIQYF TGCGCCAGCAGCTCGGGACTAGCGGGAAACATTCAGTACTTC
TRBD1 TRBJ2-7 TRBV5-1 many CASSLRDRVYEQYF TGCGCCAGCAGCCTCCGGGACAGGGTCTACGAGCAGTACTTC
TRBD1 TRBJ1-5 TRBV7-2 . CASSLVGQVGQPQHF TGTGCCAGCAGCTTAGTGGGACAGGTTGGTCAGCCCCAGCATTTT
TRBD1 TRBJ2-1 TRBV4-1 . CASSQRMLETGVFNEQFF TGCGCCAGCAGCCAACGGATGCTCGAGACAGGGGTTTTCAATGAGCAGTTCTTC
. TRBJ1-1 TRBV5-1 few CASSLGPRVMNTEAFF TGCGCCAGCAGCTTGGGACCCCGAGTCATGAACACTGAAGCTTTCTTT